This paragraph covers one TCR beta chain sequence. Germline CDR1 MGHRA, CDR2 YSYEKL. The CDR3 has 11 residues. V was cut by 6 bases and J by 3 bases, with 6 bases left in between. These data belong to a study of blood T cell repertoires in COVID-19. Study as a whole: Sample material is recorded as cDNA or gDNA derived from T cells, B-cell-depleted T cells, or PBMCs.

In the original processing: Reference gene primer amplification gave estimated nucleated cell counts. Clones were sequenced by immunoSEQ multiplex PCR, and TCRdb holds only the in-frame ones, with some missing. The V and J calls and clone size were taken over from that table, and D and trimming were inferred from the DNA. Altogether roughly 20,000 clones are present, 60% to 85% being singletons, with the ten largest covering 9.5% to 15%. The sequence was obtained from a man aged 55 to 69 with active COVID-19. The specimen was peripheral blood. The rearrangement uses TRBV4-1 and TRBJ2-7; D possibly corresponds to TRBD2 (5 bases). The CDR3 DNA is TGCGCCAGCAGTCGGGGCTACGAGCAGTACTTC. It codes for CASSRGYEQYF.